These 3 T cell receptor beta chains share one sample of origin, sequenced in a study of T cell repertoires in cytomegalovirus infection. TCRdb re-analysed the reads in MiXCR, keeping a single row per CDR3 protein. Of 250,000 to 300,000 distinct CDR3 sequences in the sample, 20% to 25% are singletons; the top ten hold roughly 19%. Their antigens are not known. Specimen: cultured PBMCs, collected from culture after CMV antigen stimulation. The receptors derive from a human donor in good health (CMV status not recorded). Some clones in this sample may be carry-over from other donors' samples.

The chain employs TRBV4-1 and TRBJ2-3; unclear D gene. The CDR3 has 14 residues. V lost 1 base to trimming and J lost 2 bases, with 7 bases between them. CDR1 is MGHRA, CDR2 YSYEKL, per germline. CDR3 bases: TGCGCCAGCAGCCAAGTGACGTCCACAGATACGCAGTATTTT. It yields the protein CASSQVTSTDTQYF.

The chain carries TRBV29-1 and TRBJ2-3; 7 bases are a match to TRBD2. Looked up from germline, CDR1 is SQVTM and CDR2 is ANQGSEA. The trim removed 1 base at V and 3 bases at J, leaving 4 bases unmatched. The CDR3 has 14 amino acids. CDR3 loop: CSVEGGSGTDTQYF. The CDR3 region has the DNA TGCAGCGTTGAAGGCGGGAGTGGTACAGATACGCAGTATTTT.

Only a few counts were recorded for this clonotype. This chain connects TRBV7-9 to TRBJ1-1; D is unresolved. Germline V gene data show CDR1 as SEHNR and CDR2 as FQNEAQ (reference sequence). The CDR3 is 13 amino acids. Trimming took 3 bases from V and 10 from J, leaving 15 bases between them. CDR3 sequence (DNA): TGTGCCAGCAGCTTGAACCAAATTGATGTAGCTTTCTTT. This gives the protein CASSLNQIDVAFF. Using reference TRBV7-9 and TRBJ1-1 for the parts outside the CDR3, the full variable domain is DTGVSQNPRHKITKRGQNVTFRCDPISEHNRLYWYRQTLGQGPEFLTYFQNEAQLEKSRLLSDRFSAERPKGSFSTLEIQRTEQGDSAMYLCASSLNQIDVAFFGQGTRLTVV.